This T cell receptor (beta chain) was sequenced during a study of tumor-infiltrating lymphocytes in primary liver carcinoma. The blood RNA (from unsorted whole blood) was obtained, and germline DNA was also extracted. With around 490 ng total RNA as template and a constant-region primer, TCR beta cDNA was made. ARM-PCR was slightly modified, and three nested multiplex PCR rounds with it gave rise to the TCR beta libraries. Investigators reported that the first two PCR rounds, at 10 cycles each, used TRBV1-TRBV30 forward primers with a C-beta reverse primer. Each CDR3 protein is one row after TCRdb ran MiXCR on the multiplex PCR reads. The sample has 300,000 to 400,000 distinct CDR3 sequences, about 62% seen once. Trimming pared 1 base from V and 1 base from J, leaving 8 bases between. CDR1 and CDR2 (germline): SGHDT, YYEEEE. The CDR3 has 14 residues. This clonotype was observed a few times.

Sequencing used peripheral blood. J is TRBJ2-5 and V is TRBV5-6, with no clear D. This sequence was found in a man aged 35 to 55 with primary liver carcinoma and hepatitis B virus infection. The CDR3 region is CASSLLSSQETQYF. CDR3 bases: TGTGCCAGCAGCTTGCTTTCTAGCCAAGAGACCCAGTACTTC.